This T cell receptor beta chain was retrieved from a study of shared clonotypes between healthy human individuals. Study-level results: Naive subsets usually exceeded memory subsets in estimated richness. A small donor pool kept down the genetic and exposure-history diversity that was represented.

CD4+ cell separation produced CD45RA+ naive and CD45RA-negative memory subsets. Method: immunoSEQ multiplex PCR; TCRdb's copy keeps in-frame clones and lacks some. Of roughly 520,000 clones in the sample, around 95% were seen once. Turning to this clone: Antigen specificity is unknown.

Trimming at V came to 6 bases and at J to 7 bases, leaving 10 bases not matched to a gene. Germline V gene lookup returns CDR1 SGHAT and CDR2 FQDESV (reference sequence). This CDR3 is 15 amino acids long. Sequencing was performed on naive CD4+ T cells sorted from blood. The subset is: CD45RA+ positively selected. This sequence originates from a woman aged 25 to 45 in good health. The J gene is TRBJ1-5, the V gene TRBV11-1; 9 bases are shared with TRBD1. CDR3 bases: TGTGCCAGCAGTCAAACAGGGGGCGCTGGGCAGCCCCAGCATTTT. Encoded protein: CASSQTGGAGQPQHF.